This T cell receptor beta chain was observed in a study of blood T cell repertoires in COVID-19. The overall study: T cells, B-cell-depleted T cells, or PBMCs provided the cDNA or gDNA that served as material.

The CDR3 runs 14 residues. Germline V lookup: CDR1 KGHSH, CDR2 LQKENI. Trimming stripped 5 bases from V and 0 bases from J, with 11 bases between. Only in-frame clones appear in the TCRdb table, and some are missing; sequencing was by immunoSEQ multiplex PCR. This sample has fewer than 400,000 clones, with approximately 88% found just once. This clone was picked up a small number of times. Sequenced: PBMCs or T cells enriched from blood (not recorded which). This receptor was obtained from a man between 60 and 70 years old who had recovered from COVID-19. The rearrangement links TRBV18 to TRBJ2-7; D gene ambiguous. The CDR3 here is CASSESLSSYEQYF. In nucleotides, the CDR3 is TGTGCCAGCTCAGAGAGTTTAAGCTCCTACGAGCAGTACTTC.